This T cell receptor (beta chain) originates from a study of cytotoxic CD8 clonotypes in ibrutinib-treated CLL. Some clones are missing from TCRdb's copy, which holds only in-frame ones; the method was immunoSEQ multiplex PCR. The sample carries around 140,000 clones, approximately 85% recorded once. The CDR3 is 15 amino acids. Trimming shortened V by 6 bases and J by 4 bases, and 19 bases separated the two germline ends. Germline CDR1 reads MDHEN; CDR2 reads SYDVKM. The source was PBMCs, collected after 24 months of ibrutinib treatment. This chain connects TRBV28 to TRBJ2-7, with a tentative D call TRBD2 (5 bases). This TCR was recovered from a human donor with chronic lymphocytic leukemia. DNA of the CDR3: TGTGCCAGCAGCCCCTTGGAGGCGGGTTTATACGAGCAGTACTTC. It yields the protein CASSPLEAGLYEQYF.